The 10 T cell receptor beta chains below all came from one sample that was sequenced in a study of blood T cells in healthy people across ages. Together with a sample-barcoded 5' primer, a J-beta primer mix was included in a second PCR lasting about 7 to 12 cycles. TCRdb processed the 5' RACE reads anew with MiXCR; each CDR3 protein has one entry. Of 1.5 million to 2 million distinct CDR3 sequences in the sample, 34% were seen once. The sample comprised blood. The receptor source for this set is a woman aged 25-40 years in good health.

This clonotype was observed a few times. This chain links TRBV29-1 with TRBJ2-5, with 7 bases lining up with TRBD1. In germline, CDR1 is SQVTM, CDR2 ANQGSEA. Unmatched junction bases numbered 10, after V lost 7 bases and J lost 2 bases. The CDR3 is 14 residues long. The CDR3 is CSGNRDSRQETQYF. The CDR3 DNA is TGCAGCGGGAACCGGGACAGTCGACAAGAGACCCAGTACTTC.

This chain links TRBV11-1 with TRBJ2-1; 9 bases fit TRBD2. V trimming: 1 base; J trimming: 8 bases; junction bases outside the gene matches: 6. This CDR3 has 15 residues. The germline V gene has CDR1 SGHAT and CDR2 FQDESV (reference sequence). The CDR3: CASSLGSGRLHEQFF. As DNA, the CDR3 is TGTGCCAGCAGCTTAGGGAGCGGGAGGTTGCATGAGCAGTTCTTC.

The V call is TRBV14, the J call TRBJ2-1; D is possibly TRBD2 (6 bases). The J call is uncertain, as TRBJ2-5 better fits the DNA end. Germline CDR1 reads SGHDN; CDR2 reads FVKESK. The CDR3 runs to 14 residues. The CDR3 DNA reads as TGTGCCAGCAGCTCCCGGACTACCCTTAGGACCCAGTACTTC. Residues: CASSSRTTLRTQYF.

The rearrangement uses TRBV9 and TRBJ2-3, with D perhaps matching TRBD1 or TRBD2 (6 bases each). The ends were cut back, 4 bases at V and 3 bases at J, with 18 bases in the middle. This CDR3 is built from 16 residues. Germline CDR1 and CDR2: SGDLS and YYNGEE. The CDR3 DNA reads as TGTGCCAGCAGCACGTATGGGGGGCCGGGGACAGATACGCAGTATTTT. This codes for CASSTYGGPGTDTQYF.

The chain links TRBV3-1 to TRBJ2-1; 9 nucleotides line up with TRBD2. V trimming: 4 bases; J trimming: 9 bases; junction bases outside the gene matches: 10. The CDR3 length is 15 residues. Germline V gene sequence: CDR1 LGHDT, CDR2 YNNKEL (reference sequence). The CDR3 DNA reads TGTGCCAGCAGCCCGGCGGGACTAGCTTCGGGTGAGCAGTTCTTC. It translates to CASSPAGLASGEQFF.

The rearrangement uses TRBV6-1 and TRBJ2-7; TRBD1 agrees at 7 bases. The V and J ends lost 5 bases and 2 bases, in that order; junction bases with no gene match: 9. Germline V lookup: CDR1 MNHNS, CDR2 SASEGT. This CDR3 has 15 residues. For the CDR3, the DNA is TGTGCCAGCAGTTCGACAGGGATGGGGCCCTACGAGCAGTACTTC. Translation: CASSSTGMGPYEQYF.

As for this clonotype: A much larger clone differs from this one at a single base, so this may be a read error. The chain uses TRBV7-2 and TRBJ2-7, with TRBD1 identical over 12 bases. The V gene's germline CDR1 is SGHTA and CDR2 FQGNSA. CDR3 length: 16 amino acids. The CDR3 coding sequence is TGTGCCAACAGCTTAGGGACAGGGGGCTGGACCTACGAGCAGTACTTC. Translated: CANSLGTGGWTYEQYF.

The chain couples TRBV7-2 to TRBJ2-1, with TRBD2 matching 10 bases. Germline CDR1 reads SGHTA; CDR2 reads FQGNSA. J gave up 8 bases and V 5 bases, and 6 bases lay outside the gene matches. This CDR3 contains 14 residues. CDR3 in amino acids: CASSPGLATHEQFF. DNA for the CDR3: TGTGCCAGCAGCCCGGGACTAGCGACCCATGAGCAGTTCTTC.

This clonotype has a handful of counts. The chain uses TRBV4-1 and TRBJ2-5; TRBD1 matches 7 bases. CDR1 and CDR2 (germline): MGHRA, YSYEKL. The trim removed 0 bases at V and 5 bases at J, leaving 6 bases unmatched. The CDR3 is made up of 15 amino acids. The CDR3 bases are TGCGCCAGCAGCCAAGATAAGGGGGCCGCCGAGACCCAGTACTTC. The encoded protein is CASSQDKGAAETQYF.

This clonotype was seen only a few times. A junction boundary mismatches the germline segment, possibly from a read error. The CDR3 here is CASTEGETQYF. As DNA, the CDR3 is TGCGCCAGCACTGAGGGTGAGACCCAGTACTTC. The chain combines TRBV10-2 with TRBJ2-5, with D perhaps TRBD2 (5 bases). Germline V lookup: CDR1 WSHSY, CDR2 SAAADI. This CDR3 has 11 residues.